This entry features one TCR beta chain sequence. As yet, its antigen is unknown. The CDR3 covers 13 residues. Per the germline V gene, CDR1 is MNHEY and CDR2 is SVGAGI. Every subset of CD8+ T cells was sorted in triplicate at approximately 300,000 cells each. Naive CD8+ T cells had a CD45RO-CCR7+CD27+CD95- phenotype. UMI-labeled 5' RACE TRB cDNA libraries were prepared from the cells. Reanalyzing the 5' RACE reads, TCRdb keeps one entry per CDR3 protein, without DNA. The repertoire table contains about 63,000 distinct CDR3 sequences. This sample is drawn from a study of CXCR3-negative and CXCR3-positive naive CD8 T cells. Whole-study findings and limits: Memory CD8+ cells had much lower diversity, and both naive subsets had comparably high diversity. Naive CXCR3-positive cells had TRB CDR3s more hydrophobic than those of CXCR3-negative naive cells. Naive cells used TRBV-TRBJ genes in much the same way whether CXCR3-negative or CXCR3-positive; memory cells did not.

Sequencing was performed on naive CXCR3+ CD8+ T cells from blood. Subset defined: CD45RO-CCR7+CD27+CD95- naive CD8+ T cells expressing CXCR3 (TNR3+). The source of this sequence is a human donor in good health. Some clones in this sample may be carry-over from other donors' samples. The chain couples TRBV6-5 to TRBJ2-5; the D call of TRBD2 rests on TCRdb alone, since no DNA is present to check it. CDR3 protein: CASSPGLVETQYF.